These 15 T cell receptor beta chains came from one sample sequenced in a study of shared clonotypes between healthy human individuals. The repertoire was sequenced with immunoSEQ multiplex PCR; TCRdb's copy has only in-frame clones and lacks some. The data show roughly 400,000 clones, about 97% seen once. The material sequenced was memory CD8+ T cells sorted from blood. Subset defined: CD45RO+ cells pooled with CCR7-negative TemRA cells. These receptor sequences come from a man aged 30 to 39 in good health.

The chain joins TRBV6-6 to TRBJ2-2; the D gene could be TRBD1 or TRBD2 (5 bases each). The V end lost 6 bases, the J end lost 4 bases, and 12 bases lay between the germline ends. CDR1 and CDR2 (germline): MNHNY, SVGAGI (reference sequence). CDR3 length equals 14 residues. The CDR3 here is CASRPTGGTGELFF. As DNA, the CDR3 is TGTGCCAGCAGACCTACAGGAGGCACCGGGGAGCTGTTTTTT.

The V and J genes are TRBV28 and TRBJ2-7, with 9 positions matching TRBD1. This CDR3 has 13 residues. The V gene's germline CDR1 is MDHEN and CDR2 SYDVKM. Trimming at V came to 8 bases and at J to 3 bases, leaving 5 bases not matched to a gene. The DNA of the CDR3 is TGTGCCAGCCAGACAGGGGGAAGCTACGAGCAGTACTTC. This translates into CASQTGGSYEQYF.

CDR3 in DNA: TGTGCCAGCAGCTTTAACGAGCAGTACTTC. Protein product: CASSFNEQYF. The V gene is TRBV11-2, the J gene TRBJ2-7, with no clear D. Germline values: CDR1 SGHAT, CDR2 FQNNGV. The CDR3 is made up of 10 amino acids. Between the trimmed V and J ends, which lost 3 bases and 5 bases, there was a span of 2 bases.

The chain has TRBV28 and TRBJ2-5; D uncertain. Germline V CDR1 and CDR2: MDHEN, SYDVKM. The ends were cut back, 3 bases at V and 4 bases at J, with 9 bases in the middle. The CDR3 totals 13 residues. CDR3 coding DNA: TGTGCCAGCAGTTTGTCGGTTGGAGAGACCCAGTACTTC. As protein: CASSLSVGETQYF.

V usage is TRBV5-1 and J usage is TRBJ2-2; the match to TRBD1 covers 8 bases. Losses at the gene ends were 4 bases for V and 7 bases for J; bases not matched to a gene: 6. Germline lookup yields CDR1 SGHRS and CDR2 YFSETQ. The CDR3 contains 14 residues. The CDR3 sequence: CASSTDRVGGELFF. Written as DNA, the CDR3 is TGCGCCAGCAGCACGGACAGGGTTGGCGGGGAGCTGTTTTTT.

This clone was recorded only once. The rearrangement links TRBV10-3 to TRBJ1-5, with D perhaps TRBD1 (5 bases). Germline CDR1 reads ENHRY; CDR2 reads SYGVKD. This CDR3 contains 15 residues. Trimming stripped 0 bases from V and 3 bases from J, with 9 bases between. The CDR3 is CAISESRDDNQPQHF. As DNA, the CDR3 is TGTGCCATCAGTGAGTCAAGGGACGACAATCAGCCCCAGCATTTT.

In the case of this clone: The sample holds other DNA sequences that translate to the same CDR3. The rearrangement links TRBV20-1 to TRBJ2-7; D gene uncertain. The CDR3 consists of 11 residues. Trimming shortened V by 0 bases and J by 3 bases, and 3 bases separated the two germline ends. Germline CDR1 is DFQATT and CDR2 is SNEGSKA (reference sequence). CDR3 nucleotides: TGCAGTGCTAGAGATTACTACGAGCAGTACTTC. Its translation is CSARDYYEQYF.

A single count supports this clone. The chain carries TRBV10-1 and TRBJ1-2, with D possibly TRBD1 on 5 matching bases. V lost 7 bases to trimming and J lost 2 bases, with 17 bases between them. The CDR3 runs to 15 residues. Germline assignment: CDR1 WNHNN and CDR2 SYGVQD (reference sequence). The CDR3 DNA is TGCGCCAGCAAACCCCGGGGACTTCTGAACTATGGCTACACCTTC. Protein: CASKPRGLLNYGYTF.

The chain links TRBV2 to TRBJ2-2, with 7 nucleotides matching TRBD1. CDR3 length: 14 amino acids. The V gene's germline CDR1 is SNHLY and CDR2 FYNNEI. Unmatched junction bases numbered 5, after V lost 6 bases and J lost 4 bases. The CDR3 nucleotides are TGTGCCAGCAGACCCACAGGGGCCACCGGGGAGCTGTTTTTT. It is translated as CASRPTGATGELFF.

The chain combines TRBV11-2 with TRBJ2-3; D possibly corresponds to TRBD2 (5 bases). Per germline, CDR1 SGHAT and CDR2 FQNNGV. Trimming left V 1 base short and J 0 bases short, with 11 bases between. The CDR3 totals 16 residues. The CDR3 loop reads CASSLVLAPSTDTQYF. The CDR3 region has the DNA TGTGCCAGCAGCTTAGTTCTAGCCCCAAGCACAGATACGCAGTATTTT.

The rearrangement uses TRBV5-1 and TRBJ2-3; 7 positions match TRBD1. CDR3 length: 15 amino acids. The ends lost 7 bases at V and 1 base at J; junction bases unmatched: 9. The germline V gene encodes CDR1 SGHRS and CDR2 YFSETQ. In DNA, the CDR3 is TGCGCCAGCCGACAGGGCAATAAAGGCACAGATACGCAGTATTTT. Translated, it gives CASRQGNKGTDTQYF.

V is TRBV27 and J is TRBJ2-3, with 10 nucleotides matching TRBD2. The CDR3 has 15 amino acids. V was pared by 4 bases and J by 7 bases, with 8 bases of the junction left unmatched. CDR1 is MNHEY and CDR2 is SMNVEV in the germline V gene (reference sequence). The CDR3 here is CASSSSSGRLYTQYF. The CDR3 bases are TGTGCCAGCAGTTCATCTAGCGGGAGATTGTATACGCAGTATTTT.

The chain employs TRBV7-9 and TRBJ2-7; TRBD1 is a possible D gene (5 bases). This CDR3 is built from 17 residues. Germline CDR1 SEHNR, CDR2 FQNEAQ (reference sequence). The ends were cut back, 5 bases at V and 0 bases at J, with 20 bases in the middle. For the CDR3, the DNA is TGTGCCAGCAGCCTTACATCTCGACAGTTTAACTCCTACGAGCAGTACTTC. Protein product: CASSLTSRQFNSYEQYF.

V usage is TRBV13 and J usage is TRBJ1-3; 8 bases are shared with TRBD1. CDR1 and CDR2 from the germline V gene are PRHDT and FYEKMQ (reference sequence). With 2 bases clipped from V and 6 bases from J, the junction kept 9 bases outside the gene matches. The CDR3 runs 16 residues. The CDR3 is CASSLTDREEENTIYF. As DNA, the CDR3 is TGTGCCAGCAGCTTAACGGACAGGGAAGAGGAAAACACCATATATTTT.

The chain combines TRBV5-1 with TRBJ2-3, with 14 bases matching TRBD2. Germline lookup yields CDR1 SGHRS and CDR2 YFSETQ. The CDR3 has 18 amino acids. With V trimmed by 4 bases and J by 7 bases, 14 bases remained unmatched. CDR3 region: CASSEKPGTSGRLNTQYF. The CDR3 DNA reads as TGCGCCAGCAGCGAAAAGCCCGGGACTAGCGGGAGATTGAATACGCAGTATTTT. Using reference TRBV5-1 and TRBJ2-3 for the parts outside the CDR3, the full variable domain is KAGVTQTPRYLIKTRGQQVTLSCSPISGHRSVSWYQQTPGQGLQFLFEYFSETQRNKGNFPGRFSGRQFSNSRSEMNVSTLELGDSALYLCASSEKPGTSGRLNTQYFGPGTRLTVL.